This TCR beta chain was observed in a study of regulatory T cells in long-lasting Graves disease. This clonotype was recorded many times. The time point is: persistent/refractory GD, antithyroid drugs over 5 years with positive TRAb. The TCR library was made from RNA extracted from PBMCs. CDR3 regions were amplified by Arm-PCR using iRepertoire HTBI primers to build TCR beta libraries. TCRdb fed the multiplex PCR reads into MiXCR, producing one record per CDR3 protein. The table records over 350,000 distinct CDR3 sequences, 20% to 25% of them present only once. Per the germline V gene, CDR1 is MNHEY and CDR2 is SVGAGI. Losses at the gene ends were 2 bases for V and 5 bases for J; bases not matched to a gene: 6. This CDR3 spans 14 amino acids.

This sequence joins TRBV6-5 and TRBJ2-7; 7 bases fit TRBD1. This sample comprised peripheral blood mononuclear cells (PBMCs), obtained when the disease was refractory, from a patient treated with antithyroid drugs. This TCR was recovered from a female donor with Graves disease. As DNA, the CDR3 is TGTGCCAGCAGTTACGAGACAGGGATCAACGAGCAGTACTTC. This sequence encodes CASSYETGINEQYF.